Presented here are 14 T cell receptor beta chains from one specimen sequenced in a study of OX40 agonist ivuxolimab in advanced cancers. This table comes from immunoSEQ multiplex PCR, and its TCRdb copy is limited to in-frame clones, with some not included. The repertoire holds around 52,000 clones, 83% seen once, with approximately 2.8% in the top ten. This material consisted of CD4+ or CD8+ T cells sorted from blood, taken in a trial of the OX40 agonist ivuxolimab. Source of these receptors: an adult with an advanced solid tumor such as melanoma, head and neck, liver or kidney cancer.

The gene calls are TRBV29-1 and TRBJ1-1; TRBD1 matches at 7 bases. The CDR3 is made up of 12 amino acids. V was clipped by 5 bases and J by 4 bases; unmatched bases: 4. The germline CDR1 and CDR2 sequences are SQVTM and ANQGSEA. The CDR3 reads CSVSRGSTEAFF. Here the CDR3 DNA reads TGCAGCGTTAGCAGGGGGTCCACTGAAGCTTTCTTT.

This clone was detected only a few times. The V call is TRBV5-1, the J call TRBJ1-1; D is unresolved. CDR3 length: 14 amino acids. Per germline, CDR1 SGHRS and CDR2 YFSETQ. V was clipped by 5 bases and J by 1 base, with 12 bases between them. CDR3 coding DNA: TGCGCCAGCAGTTTGCGGACGGGGAACACTGAAGCTTTCTTT. It translates to CASSLRTGNTEAFF.

In this sample, this clone turned up once. Here the CDR3 reads CASSRAGTGELFF. The CDR3 nucleotides are TGTGCCAGCAGCCGCGCGGGTACCGGGGAGCTGTTTTTT. The rearrangement links TRBV6-5 to TRBJ2-2; D is perhaps TRBD2 (5 bases). CDR1 is MNHEY, CDR2 SVGAGI, per germline. CDR3 length: 13 amino acids. V was shortened by 6 bases and J by 5 bases, with 10 bases between the two germline ends.

The chain recombines TRBV10-3 with TRBJ1-4, with 7 bases that match TRBD1. The CDR3 runs 15 residues. CDR1 is ENHRY and CDR2 is SYGVKD in the germline V gene. Germline trimming cut 0 bases from V and 7 bases from J; bases unmatched to any gene: 5. CDR3 sequence (DNA): TGTGCCATCAGTGAGTCGTCGACAGGGACTGAAAAACTGTTTTTT. This gives the protein CAISESSTGTEKLFF.

V and J are TRBV30 and TRBJ2-7; TRBD1 or TRBD2 may be the D gene (6 bases each). Germline V lookup: CDR1 GTSNPN, CDR2 SVGIG (reference sequence). Trimming took 3 bases from V and 4 from J, leaving 13 bases between them. The CDR3 loop spans 13 amino acids. CDR3 sequence reads: CAWSRGQKYEQYF. The CDR3 bases are TGTGCCTGGAGCCGGGGGCAGAAATACGAGCAGTACTTC.

The chain links TRBV5-6 to TRBJ2-7, with D perhaps TRBD2 (6 bases). Germline V gene lookup returns CDR1 SGHDT and CDR2 YYEEEE. This CDR3 region has 14 residues. Deletions cut 3 bases from V and 3 bases from J, with 13 bases between. The CDR3 protein is CASSSPGLYYEQYF. In nucleotides, the CDR3 is TGTGCCAGCAGCTCCCCGGGACTTTACTACGAGCAGTACTTC.

This sequence joins TRBV6-6 and TRBJ2-1; 7 nucleotides line up with TRBD2. CDR1 and CDR2 (germline): MNHNY, SVGAGI (reference sequence). This CDR3 contains 15 residues. V trimming: 0 bases; J trimming: 4 bases; junction bases outside the gene matches: 3. The CDR3 nucleotides are TGTGCCAGCAGTTACTCTGGGAGGGCTTACAATGAGCAGTTCTTC. Amino acid sequence: CASSYSGRAYNEQFF.

This clone was observed a few times. J is TRBJ2-5 and V is TRBV18; D possibly uses TRBD1 or TRBD2 (6 bases each). Trimming shortened V by 3 bases and J by 6 bases, and 17 bases separated the two germline ends. Germline CDR1 KGHSH, CDR2 LQKENI. The CDR3 extends over 15 amino acids. CDR3 protein: CASSPAGGAKKTQYF. CDR3 bases: TGTGCCAGCTCACCGGCCGGGGGCGCGAAAAAGACCCAGTACTTC.

This clone was seen just once. The V and J genes are TRBV27 and TRBJ2-1; D is unclear. The CDR3 contains 12 residues. Trimming removed 8 bases from V and 4 bases from J, with 9 bases in between. Germline loops: CDR1 MNHEY, CDR2 SMNVEV (reference sequence). Here the CDR3 reads CASRRPYNEQFF. The CDR3 DNA sequence: TGTGCCAGCCGGCGCCCATACAATGAGCAGTTCTTC.

This chain connects TRBV11-2 to TRBJ2-7, with TRBD1 matching 8 bases. The V and J ends lost 4 bases and 11 bases, in that order; junction bases with no gene match: 13. The germline gives CDR1 SGHAT, CDR2 FQNNGV. The CDR3 is 14 amino acids. The CDR3 nucleotides are TGTGCCAGCAGCTCTCGAAATTTCCAGGGGGCAGAGTACTTC. Its protein product is CASSSRNFQGAEYF.

The J gene is TRBJ2-5, the V gene TRBV10-1; no clear D. V lost 4 bases to trimming and J lost 1 base, with 4 bases between them. Germline-derived CDR1 and CDR2 are WNHNN and SYGVQD (reference sequence). The CDR3 consists of 12 residues. The CDR3 region has the DNA TGCGCCAGCAGTGGGAGCCAAGAGACCCAGTACTTC. The encoded protein is CASSGSQETQYF.

The table lists this clone with a few counts. V usage is TRBV25-1 and J usage is TRBJ1-1; possibly TRBD1 for D (5 bases). Trimming stripped 1 base from V and 0 bases from J, with 9 bases between. This CDR3 contains 15 residues. Germline V gene lookup returns CDR1 MGHDK and CDR2 SYGVNS. CDR3 residues: CASSEWAGLNTEAFF. The CDR3 region has the DNA TGTGCCAGCAGTGAATGGGCAGGGTTGAACACTGAAGCTTTCTTT.

The chain carries TRBV11-2 and TRBJ2-7, with 7 nucleotides matching TRBD1. V trimming: 4 bases; J trimming: 1 base; junction bases outside the gene matches: 4. CDR1 is SGHAT and CDR2 is FQNNGV in the germline V gene. This CDR3 spans 14 amino acids. For the CDR3, the DNA is TGTGCCAGCAGCTCGGTACAGGGGTCCTACGAGCAGTACTTC. Protein sequence: CASSSVQGSYEQYF.

The chain joins TRBV9 to TRBJ2-2; unclear D gene. The CDR3 loop spans 16 amino acids. The V and J ends lost 2 bases and 0 bases respectively, with 11 bases between them. Germline V lookup: CDR1 SGDLS, CDR2 YYNGEE. The CDR3 nucleotides are TGTGCCAGCAGCGTCCGCCGTTTGCCGAACACCGGGGAGCTGTTTTTT. Translating gives CASSVRRLPNTGELFF.